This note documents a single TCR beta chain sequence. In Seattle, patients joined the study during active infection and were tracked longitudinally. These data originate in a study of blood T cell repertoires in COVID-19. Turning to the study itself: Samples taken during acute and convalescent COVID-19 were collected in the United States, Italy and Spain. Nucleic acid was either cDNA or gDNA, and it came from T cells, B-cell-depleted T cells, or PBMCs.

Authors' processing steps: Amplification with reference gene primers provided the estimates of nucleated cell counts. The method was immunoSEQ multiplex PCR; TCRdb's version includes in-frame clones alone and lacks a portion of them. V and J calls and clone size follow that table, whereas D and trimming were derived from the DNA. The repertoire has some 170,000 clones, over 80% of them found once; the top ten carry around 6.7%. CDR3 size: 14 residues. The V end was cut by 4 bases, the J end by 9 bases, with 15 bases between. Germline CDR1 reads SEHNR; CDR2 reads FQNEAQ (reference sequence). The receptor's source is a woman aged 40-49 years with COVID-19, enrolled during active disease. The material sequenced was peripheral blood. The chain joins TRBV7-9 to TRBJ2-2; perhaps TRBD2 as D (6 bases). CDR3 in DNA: TGTGCCAGCAGCTCAGGACTGGGAGGCCGGGAGCTGTTTTTT. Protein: CASSSGLGGRELFF. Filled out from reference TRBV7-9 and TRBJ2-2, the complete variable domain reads DTGVSQNPRHKITKRGQNVTFRCDPISEHNRLYWYRQTLGQGPEFLTYFQNEAQLEKSRLLSDRFSAERPKGSFSTLEIQRTEQGDSAMYLCASSSGLGGRELFFGEGSRLTVL.